This TCR beta chain was identified during a study of radiotherapy plus CTLA-4 blockade in lung cancer. Study conclusions and caveats: Interferon-beta and early blood T cell clone dynamics reportedly predicted response best.

In regard to this clone: The antigen is not known.

With V trimmed by 6 bases and J by 3 bases, 5 bases remained unmatched. The CDR3 is made up of 14 amino acids. CDR1 is SNHLY, CDR2 FYNNEI, per germline. Profiling relied on immunoSEQ multiplex PCR, and the TCRdb table lists in-frame clones only, not all of them. The data contain under 55,000 clones, 80% to 85% of them singletons. This clonotype was obtained from a human donor with non-small cell lung cancer who had stable disease on radiotherapy plus ipilimumab. The rearrangement links TRBV2 to TRBJ1-1; TRBD1 matches at 9 bases. Sequenced material: peripheral blood, taken from a patient treated with radiotherapy plus ipilimumab. The CDR3 is CASRETGGDTEAFF. The DNA for the CDR3 is TGTGCCAGCAGGGAGACAGGGGGAGACACTGAAGCTTTCTTT. Full variable domain (remainder filled in from reference TRBV2 and TRBJ1-1): EPEVTQTPSHQVTQMGQEVILRCVPISNHLYFYWYRQILGQKVEFLVSFYNNEISEKSEIFDDQFSVERPDGSNFTLKIRSTKLEDSAMYFCASRETGGDTEAFFGQGTRLTVV.